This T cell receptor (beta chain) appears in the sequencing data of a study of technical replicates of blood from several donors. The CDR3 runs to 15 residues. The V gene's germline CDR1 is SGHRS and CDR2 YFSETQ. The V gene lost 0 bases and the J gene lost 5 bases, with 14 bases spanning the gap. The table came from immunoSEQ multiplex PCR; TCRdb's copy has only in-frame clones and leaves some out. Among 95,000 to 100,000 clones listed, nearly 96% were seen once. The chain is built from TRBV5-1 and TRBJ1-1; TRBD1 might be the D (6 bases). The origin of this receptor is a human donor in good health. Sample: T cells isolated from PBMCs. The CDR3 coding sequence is TGCGCCAGCAGCTTGGCCGCAGGGGTAGCAACTGAAGCTTTCTTT. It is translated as CASSLAAGVATEAFF.